This entry lists 26 T cell receptor beta chains sequenced from one sample in a study of CD8 T cells in Susac syndrome. RNA in amounts of roughly 0.45 to 1 ug was reverse transcribed with random hexamers. TCRdb re-derived calls from the immunoSEQ multiplex PCR reads in MiXCR, one entry per CDR3 protein. Of about 300,000 distinct CDR3 sequences in the sample, 80% to 90% are singletons; the top ten hold 0.11%. Input material: CD8+ T cells from PBMCs. These TCRs come from a human donor with multiple sclerosis.

This clonotype was detected only once. CDR3 coding DNA: TGCAGCGTTCTACCGGGACTAGCGGGATATGAGCAGTTCTTC. Its translation: CSVLPGLAGYEQFF. The chain employs TRBV29-1 and TRBJ2-1; 13 bases align to TRBD2. Germline trimming cut 5 bases from V and 8 bases from J; bases unmatched to any gene: 6. Germline CDR1 and CDR2: SQVTM and ANQGSEA. The CDR3 spans 14 residues.

The chain carries TRBV5-6 and TRBJ2-1; weak D call: TRBD2 (6 bases). CDR3 length equals 12 residues. Germline V lookup: CDR1 SGHDT, CDR2 YYEEEE. The V gene lost 4 bases and the J gene lost 15 bases, with 17 bases spanning the gap. Written as DNA, the CDR3 is TGTGCCAGCAGCCCGGGAGAAGGGGAAGCGTTCTTC. Its protein is CASSPGEGEAFF.

The rearrangement uses TRBV12-5 and TRBJ2-2; D is unclear. Trimming shortened V by 4 bases and J by 6 bases, and 3 bases separated the two germline ends. The germline CDR1 and CDR2 sequences are LGHNT and FRNRAP. The CDR3 totals 11 residues. The DNA of the CDR3 is TGTGCTAGTGGTTATGCCGGGGAGCTGTTTTTT. This translates into CASGYAGELFF.

The chain recombines TRBV12-3 or TRBV12-4 with TRBJ2-3, with D unclear. V was shortened by 6 bases and J by 4 bases, with 8 bases between the two germline ends. This CDR3 has 12 residues. The CDR3 reads CASSNPADTQYF. CDR3 DNA: TGTGCCAGCAGCAACCCGGCAGATACGCAGTATTTT.

This chain connects TRBV15 to TRBJ2-3, with D maybe TRBD2 (5 bases). CDR1 and CDR2 (germline): LNHNV, YYDKDF (reference sequence). The CDR3 loop spans 18 amino acids. Trimming removed 0 bases at V and 2 bases at J, with 18 bases between. DNA for the CDR3: TGTGCCACCAGCAGAGATCCGTCCAGCGGAGCTTTCACAGATACGCAGTATTTT. It is translated as CATSRDPSSGAFTDTQYF. Using reference TRBV15 and TRBJ2-3 for the parts outside the CDR3, the full variable domain is DAMVIQNPRYQVTQFGKPVTLSCSQTLNHNVMYWYQQKSSQAPKLLFHYYDKDFNNEADTPDNFQSRRPNTSFCFLDIRSPGLGDTAMYLCATSRDPSSGAFTDTQYFGPGTRLTVL.

The V call is TRBV20-1, the J call TRBJ1-2; D gene unclear. The CDR3 runs 15 residues. Germline V gene data show CDR1 as DFQATT and CDR2 as SNEGSKA (reference sequence). The V end was cut by 0 bases, the J end by 4 bases, with 15 bases between. The CDR3 region is CSARETSSYPYGYTF. CDR3 DNA sequence: TGCAGTGCTAGAGAAACTAGCTCGTACCCCTATGGCTACACCTTC.

This chain uses TRBV6-1 with TRBJ1-1, with D maybe TRBD1 (6 bases). Germline V gene sequence: CDR1 MNHNS, CDR2 SASEGT. V lost 2 bases and J 4 bases, leaving 11 bases between the germline ends. CDR3 length: 14 residues. DNA of the CDR3: TGTGCCAGCAGTGAATTGGGGGCAGGCACTGAAGCTTTCTTT. It encodes CASSELGAGTEAFF.

The J gene is TRBJ2-7, the V gene TRBV10-3, with TRBD1 as a possible D gene (6 bases). V was shortened by 4 bases and J by 4 bases, with 17 bases between the two germline ends. This CDR3 has 15 residues. Germline-derived CDR1 and CDR2 are ENHRY and SYGVKD. For the CDR3, the DNA is TGTGCCATCAGTGCCTATCCCCAGGGGTCTTACGAGCAGTACTTC. Translated, it gives CAISAYPQGSYEQYF.

The chain has TRBV19 and TRBJ1-5, with D unresolved. This CDR3 contains 16 residues. Germline CDR1 reads LNHDA; CDR2 reads SQIVND (reference sequence). Trimming stripped 6 bases from V and 0 bases from J, with 15 bases between. The CDR3: CASRGTGIYSNQPQHF. CDR3 nucleotides: TGTGCCAGTAGGGGCACGGGGATTTATAGCAATCAGCCCCAGCATTTT.

The rearrangement joins TRBV6-5 to TRBJ2-7; no clear D. Trimming pared 2 bases from V and 4 bases from J, leaving 9 bases between. Germline CDR1 MNHEY, CDR2 SVGAGI. The CDR3 loop spans 13 amino acids. CDR3 sequence: CASSYAQSYEQYF. Written as DNA, the CDR3 is TGTGCCAGCAGTTACGCACAATCTTACGAGCAGTACTTC.

As concerns this clonotype: A read error may produce the germline difference seen at one junction end. CDR3 protein: CVSSFVGAPDTQYF. In DNA, the CDR3 is TGTGTCAGCAGTTTCGTGGGAGCCCCAGATACGCAGTATTTT. The chain is built from TRBV27 and TRBJ2-3; D is perhaps TRBD2 (5 bases). CDR3 length: 14 residues. CDR1 is MNHEY and CDR2 is SMNVEV in the germline V gene (reference sequence).

V usage is TRBV12-3 or TRBV12-4 and J usage is TRBJ1-2; no clear D. Trimming left V 6 bases short and J 8 bases short, with 16 bases between. The CDR3 spans 13 residues. CDR3 region: CASSEGPSRGYTF. The CDR3 region has the DNA TGTGCCAGCAGCGAAGGGCCCTCTAGGGGCTACACCTTC.

The chain joins TRBV6-2 or TRBV6-3 to TRBJ1-5, with a tentative D call TRBD1 (5 bases). V was clipped by 0 bases and J by 6 bases, with 9 bases between them. Germline V gene sequence: CDR1 MNHEY, CDR2 SVGEGT. CDR3 length equals 14 residues. In DNA, the CDR3 is TGTGCCAGCAGTTACTCGCGGGGGAGTCAGCCCCAGCATTTT. This gives the protein CASSYSRGSQPQHF.

The V call is TRBV3-1, the J call TRBJ2-1, with 7 bases fitting TRBD1. After removal of 0 bases from V and 3 bases from J, the junction contained 2 bases not matched to a gene. Germline assignment: CDR1 LGHDT and CDR2 YNNKEL (reference sequence). This CDR3 contains 15 residues. CDR3 nucleotide sequence: TGTGCCAGCAGCCAAGACAGGGGGTTCTACAATGAGCAGTTCTTC. Translated, it gives CASSQDRGFYNEQFF.

The V call is TRBV27, the J call TRBJ2-6; D remains unclear. V dropped 8 bases and J dropped 0 bases, with 11 bases sitting between them. CDR3 length: 15 amino acids. The germline V gene has CDR1 MNHEY and CDR2 SMNVEV (reference sequence). CDR3 sequence: CASRIASSGANVLTF. The CDR3, as DNA: TGTGCCAGCCGAATTGCCAGCTCTGGGGCCAACGTCCTGACTTTC.

V gene TRBV11-3 combines with J gene TRBJ2-5, with D uncertain. V dropped 5 bases and J dropped 0 bases, with 10 bases sitting between them. Germline assignment: CDR1 SGHNT and CDR2 YENEEA. This CDR3 contains 14 residues. The CDR3: CASSQPVYQETQYF. The CDR3 DNA reads as TGTGCCAGCAGCCAGCCCGTCTACCAAGAGACCCAGTACTTC.

This chain connects TRBV5-1 to TRBJ1-1; maybe TRBD1 (6 bases). Germline CDR1 and CDR2: SGHRS and YFSETQ. The V and J ends lost 0 bases and 7 bases respectively, with 13 bases between them. The CDR3 has 14 residues. The CDR3 loop reads CASSLASRDIEAFF. The CDR3 DNA sequence: TGCGCCAGCAGCTTGGCCTCCCGGGACATTGAAGCTTTCTTT.

This clonotype was observed a few times. The chain joins TRBV5-1 to TRBJ2-7, with 10 bases fitting TRBD1. The CDR3 is made up of 17 amino acids. With V trimmed by 1 base and J by 5 bases, 12 bases remained unmatched. CDR1 is SGHRS and CDR2 is YFSETQ in the germline V gene. CDR3 amino acids: CASSLYSGQGIDNEQYF. In DNA, the CDR3 is TGCGCCAGCAGCTTGTATTCGGGACAGGGGATAGACAACGAGCAGTACTTC.

The chain combines TRBV9 with TRBJ1-2; 12 bases line up with TRBD1. This CDR3 has 16 amino acids. V lost 3 bases to trimming and J lost 6 bases; unmatched junction nucleotides: 9. The V gene's germline CDR1 is SGDLS and CDR2 YYNGEE. The CDR3, as DNA: TGTGCCAGCAGCGACTCCCCCGGGACAGGGGGCGATGGCTACACCTTC. Protein: CASSDSPGTGGDGYTF.

Notes on this clonotype: An end of the junction does not agree with germline; a read error may underlie this. J is TRBJ2-7 and V is TRBV6-5; D may be TRBD2 (6 bases). The germline gives CDR1 MNHEY, CDR2 SVGAGI. The CDR3 runs to 14 residues. The CDR3 spells CANSSLAGRYEQYF. CDR3 DNA sequence: TGTGCCAACAGTTCCCTGGCGGGGCGCTACGAGCAGTACTTC.

This chain joins TRBV13 and TRBJ2-1; D is ambiguous. The ends were cut back, 5 bases at V and 3 bases at J, with 5 bases in the middle. Germline V CDR1 and CDR2: PRHDT, FYEKMQ (reference sequence). The CDR3 is 12 residues long. CDR3 nucleotide sequence: TGTGCCAGCAGCGACGACTACAATGAGCAGTTCTTC. It encodes CASSDDYNEQFF. The whole variable domain, filled in from reference TRBV13 and TRBJ2-1, reads AAGVIQSPRHLIKEKRETATLKCYPIPRHDTVYWYQQGPGQDPQFLISFYEKMQSDKGSIPDRFSAQQFSDYHSELNMSSLELGDSALYFCASSDDYNEQFFGPGTRLTVL.

The genes are TRBV7-9 and TRBJ2-2; TRBD2 is a possible D gene (6 bases). V was trimmed by 3 bases and J by 5 bases, leaving 10 bases between them. Germline V gene lookup returns CDR1 SEHNR and CDR2 FQNEAQ (reference sequence). The CDR3 runs to 14 residues. The CDR3 loop reads CASSFPGETGELFF. CDR3 DNA sequence: TGTGCCAGCAGCTTTCCGGGAGAGACCGGGGAGCTGTTTTTT. Drawing the rest from reference TRBV7-9 and TRBJ2-2, the complete variable domain is DTGVSQNPRHKITKRGQNVTFRCDPISEHNRLYWYRQTLGQGPEFLTYFQNEAQLEKSRLLSDRFSAERPKGSFSTLEIQRTEQGDSAMYLCASSFPGETGELFFGEGSRLTVL.

This chain links TRBV6-5 with TRBJ2-3, with a weak D call TRBD2 (5 bases). Trimming shortened V by 3 bases and J by 6 bases, and 10 bases separated the two germline ends. The CDR3 totals 13 residues. In germline, CDR1 is MNHEY, CDR2 SVGAGI. CDR3 sequence (DNA): TGTGCCAGCAGTTATTACCCGGGGGATACGCAGTATTTT. Its protein is CASSYYPGDTQYF.

V usage is TRBV27 and J usage is TRBJ2-1, with 8 bases aligning to TRBD2. With 5 bases clipped from V and 6 bases from J, the junction kept 12 bases outside the gene matches. The CDR3 runs 16 residues. In germline, CDR1 is MNHEY, CDR2 SMNVEV (reference sequence). CDR3 nucleotides: TGTGCCAGCAGTCTATTGAAGCGGGGGAGTATCAATGAGCAGTTCTTC. The encoded protein is CASSLLKRGSINEQFF.

V and J are TRBV4-2 and TRBJ1-3; maybe TRBD1 (5 bases). From germline, CDR1 is LGHNA and CDR2 YNFKEQ. The CDR3 is made up of 15 amino acids. V was pared by 1 base and J by 0 bases, with 7 bases between. CDR3 nucleotides: TGTGCCAGCAGCCAAGGGGGCAACTCTGGAAACACCATATATTTT. Protein: CASSQGGNSGNTIYF.

In DNA form, the CDR3 reads TGCAGTGCTAGAGATCCTCAGGGGACTGCGCCCTACGAGCAGTACTTC. Its translation: CSARDPQGTAPYEQYF. V gene TRBV20-1 combines with J gene TRBJ2-7; either TRBD1 or TRBD2 may supply D (6 bases each). The V gene lost 0 bases and the J gene lost 2 bases, with 17 bases spanning the gap. The length of the CDR3 is 16 residues. Per germline, CDR1 DFQATT and CDR2 SNEGSKA (reference sequence).